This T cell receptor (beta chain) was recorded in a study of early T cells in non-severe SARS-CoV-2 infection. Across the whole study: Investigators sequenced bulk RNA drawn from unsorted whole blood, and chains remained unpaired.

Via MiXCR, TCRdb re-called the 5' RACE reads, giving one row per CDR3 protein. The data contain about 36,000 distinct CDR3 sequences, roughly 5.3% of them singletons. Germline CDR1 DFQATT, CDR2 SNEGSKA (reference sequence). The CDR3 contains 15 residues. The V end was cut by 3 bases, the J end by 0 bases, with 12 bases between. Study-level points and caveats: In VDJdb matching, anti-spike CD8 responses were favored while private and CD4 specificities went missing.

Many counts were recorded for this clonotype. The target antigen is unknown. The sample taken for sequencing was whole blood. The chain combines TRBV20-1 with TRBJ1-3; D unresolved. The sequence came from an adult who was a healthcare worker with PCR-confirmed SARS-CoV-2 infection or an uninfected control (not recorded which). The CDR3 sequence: CSARLHVGSGNTIYF. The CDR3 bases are TGCAGTGCTAGGTTACATGTGGGCTCTGGAAACACCATATATTTT.